This TCR beta chain was retrieved from a study of T cell repertoires in cytomegalovirus infection. In the study overall: Indications came from public TCR beta signatures; they pointed to CMV infection and to a matching HLA type. Notes on the study in general: Adding up the frequency of public TCR beta families identified people who carried CMV plus the relevant HLA.

The germline V gene encodes CDR1 SGHTA and CDR2 FQGTGA. This CDR3 comprises 13 residues. Trimming left V 2 bases short and J 1 base short, with 5 bases between. In its sample, this clonotype was seen many times. Antigen: not known. TCRdb called the reads again in MiXCR, with one record for every CDR3 protein. The sample holds 450,000 to 600,000 distinct CDR3 sequences, approximately 10% seen once. The sequence was collected from a human donor in good health (CMV status not recorded). Some clones in this sample may be carry-over from other donors' samples. The rearrangement uses TRBV7-3 and TRBJ1-1; no reliable D call. Sample: PBMCs. CDR3 amino acids: CASSLQSNTEAFF. Written as DNA, the CDR3 is TGTGCCAGCAGCTTACAGTCGAACACTGAAGCTTTCTTT.